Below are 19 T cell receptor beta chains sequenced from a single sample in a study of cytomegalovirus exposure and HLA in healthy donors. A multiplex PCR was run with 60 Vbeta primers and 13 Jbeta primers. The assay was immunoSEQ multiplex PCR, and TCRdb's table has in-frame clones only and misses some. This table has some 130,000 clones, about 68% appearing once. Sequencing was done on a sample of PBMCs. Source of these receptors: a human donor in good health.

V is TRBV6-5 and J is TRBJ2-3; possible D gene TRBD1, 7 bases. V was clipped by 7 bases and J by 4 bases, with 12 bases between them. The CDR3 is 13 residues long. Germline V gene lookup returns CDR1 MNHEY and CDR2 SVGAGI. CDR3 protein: CASTRGAADTQYF. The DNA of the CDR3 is TGTGCCAGCACCAGGGGGGCGGCAGATACGCAGTATTTT.

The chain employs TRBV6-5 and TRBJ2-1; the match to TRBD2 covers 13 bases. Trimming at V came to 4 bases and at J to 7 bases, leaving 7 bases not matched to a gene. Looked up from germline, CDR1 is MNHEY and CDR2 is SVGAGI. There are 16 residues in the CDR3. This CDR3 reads CASSFRTSGSLNEQFF. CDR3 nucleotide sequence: TGTGCCAGCAGTTTCCGGACTAGCGGGAGTTTGAATGAGCAGTTCTTC.

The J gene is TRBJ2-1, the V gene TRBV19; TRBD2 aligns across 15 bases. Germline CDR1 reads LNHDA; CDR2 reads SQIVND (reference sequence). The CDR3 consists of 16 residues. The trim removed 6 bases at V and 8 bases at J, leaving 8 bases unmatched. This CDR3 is CASSRGLAGGPYEQFF. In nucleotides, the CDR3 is TGTGCCAGTAGCCGAGGACTAGCGGGAGGGCCTTATGAGCAGTTCTTC.

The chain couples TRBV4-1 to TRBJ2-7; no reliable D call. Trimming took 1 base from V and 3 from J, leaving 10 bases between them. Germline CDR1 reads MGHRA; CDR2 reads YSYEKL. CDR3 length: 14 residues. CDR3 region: CASSQGTVLYEQYF. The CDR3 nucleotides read TGCGCCAGCAGCCAAGGCACAGTGCTCTACGAGCAGTACTTC.

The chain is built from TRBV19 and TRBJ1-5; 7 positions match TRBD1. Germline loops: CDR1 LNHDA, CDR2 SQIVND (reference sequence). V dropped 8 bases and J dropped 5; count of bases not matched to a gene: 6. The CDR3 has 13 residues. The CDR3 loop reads CASSPGGHQPQHF. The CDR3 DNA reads TGTGCCAGTTCCCCAGGGGGGCATCAGCCCCAGCATTTT.

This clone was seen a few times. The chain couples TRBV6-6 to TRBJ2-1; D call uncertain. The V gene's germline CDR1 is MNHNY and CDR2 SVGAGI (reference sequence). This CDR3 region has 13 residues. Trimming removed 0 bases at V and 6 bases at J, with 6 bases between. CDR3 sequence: CASSYSKLNEQFF. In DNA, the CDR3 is TGTGCCAGCAGTTACTCGAAGCTCAATGAGCAGTTCTTC.

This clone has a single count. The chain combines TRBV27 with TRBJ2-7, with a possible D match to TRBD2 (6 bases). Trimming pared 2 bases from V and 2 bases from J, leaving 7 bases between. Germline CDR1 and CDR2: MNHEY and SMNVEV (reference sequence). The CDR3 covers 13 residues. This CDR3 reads CASSLAGPYEQYF. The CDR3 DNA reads TGTGCCAGCAGTTTAGCGGGACCCTACGAGCAGTACTTC.

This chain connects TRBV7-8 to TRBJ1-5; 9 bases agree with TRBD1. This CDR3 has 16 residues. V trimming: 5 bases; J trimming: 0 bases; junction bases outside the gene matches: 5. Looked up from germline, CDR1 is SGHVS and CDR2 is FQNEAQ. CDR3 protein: CASSVGTGNSNQPQHF. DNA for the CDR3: TGTGCCAGCAGCGTAGGGACAGGGAATAGCAATCAGCCCCAGCATTTT.

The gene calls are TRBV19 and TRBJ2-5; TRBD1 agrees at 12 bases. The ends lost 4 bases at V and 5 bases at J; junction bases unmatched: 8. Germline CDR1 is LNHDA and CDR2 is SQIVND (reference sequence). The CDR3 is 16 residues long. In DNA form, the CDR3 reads TGTGCCAGTAGTAAGGGACAGGGGGCGTTCGACGAGACCCAGTACTTC. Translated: CASSKGQGAFDETQYF.

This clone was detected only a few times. CDR3 coding DNA: TGTGCCAGCAGCCAAGACTGGACAGGGCCCGGAACTAATGAAAAACTGTTTTTT. Amino acid sequence: CASSQDWTGPGTNEKLFF. The chain is built from TRBV4-2 and TRBJ1-4; 8 bases match TRBD1. J lost 1 base, V lost 0 bases, and 7 bases had no gene match. CDR3 length equals 18 residues. Germline V gene lookup returns CDR1 LGHNA and CDR2 YNFKEQ.

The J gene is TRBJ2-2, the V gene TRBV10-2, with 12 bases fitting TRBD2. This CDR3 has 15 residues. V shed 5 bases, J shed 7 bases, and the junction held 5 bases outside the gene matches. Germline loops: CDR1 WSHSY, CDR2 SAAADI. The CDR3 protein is CASSTLAGGFGELFF. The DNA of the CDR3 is TGCGCCAGCAGTACACTAGCGGGAGGATTCGGGGAGCTGTTTTTT.

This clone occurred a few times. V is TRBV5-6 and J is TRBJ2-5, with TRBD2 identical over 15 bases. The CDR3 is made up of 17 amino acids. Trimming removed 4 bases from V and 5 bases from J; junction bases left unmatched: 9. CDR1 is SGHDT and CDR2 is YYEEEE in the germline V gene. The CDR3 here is CASSLGLAGGVWETQYF. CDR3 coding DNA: TGTGCCAGCAGCCTTGGACTAGCGGGAGGGGTTTGGGAGACCCAGTACTTC.

DNA of the CDR3: TGTGCCAGTAGTATGGGAACAGGGGTCAATCAGCCCCAGCATTTT. Translation gives CASSMGTGVNQPQHF. This chain links TRBV19 with TRBJ1-5, with TRBD1 matching over 7 bases. Germline assignment: CDR1 LNHDA and CDR2 SQIVND (reference sequence). Trimming removed 3 bases from V and 3 bases from J; junction bases left unmatched: 5. The CDR3 loop spans 15 amino acids.

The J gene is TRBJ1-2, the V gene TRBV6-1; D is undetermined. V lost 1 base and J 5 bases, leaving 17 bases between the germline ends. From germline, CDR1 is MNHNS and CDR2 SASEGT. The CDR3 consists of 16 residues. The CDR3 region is CASSEVRGRVRYGYTF. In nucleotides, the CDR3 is TGTGCCAGCAGTGAAGTGCGAGGGAGGGTTCGATATGGCTACACCTTC.

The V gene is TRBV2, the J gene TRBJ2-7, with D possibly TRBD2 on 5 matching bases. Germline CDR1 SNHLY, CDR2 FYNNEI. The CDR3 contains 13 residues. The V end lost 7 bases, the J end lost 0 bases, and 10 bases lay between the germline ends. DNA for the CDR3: TGTGCCAGCATCGGCGGGTTCTCCTACGAGCAGTACTTC. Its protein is CASIGGFSYEQYF.

The DNA for the CDR3 is TGTGCCAGCAGCGGAGGGGGCTCAGGGGAGCTGTTTTTT. Encoded protein: CASSGGGSGELFF. This chain connects TRBV11-3 to TRBJ2-2, with TRBD1 as a possible D gene (7 bases). From germline, CDR1 is SGHNT and CDR2 YENEEA. CDR3 size: 13 residues. The V and J ends lost 5 bases and 8 bases respectively, with 12 bases between them.

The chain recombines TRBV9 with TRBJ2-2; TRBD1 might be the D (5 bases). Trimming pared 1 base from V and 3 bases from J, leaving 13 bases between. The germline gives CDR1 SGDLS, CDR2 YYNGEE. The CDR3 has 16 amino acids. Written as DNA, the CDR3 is TGTGCCAGCAGCGTACAAAGGGGTGGAGACACCGGGGAGCTGTTTTTT. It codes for CASSVQRGGDTGELFF.

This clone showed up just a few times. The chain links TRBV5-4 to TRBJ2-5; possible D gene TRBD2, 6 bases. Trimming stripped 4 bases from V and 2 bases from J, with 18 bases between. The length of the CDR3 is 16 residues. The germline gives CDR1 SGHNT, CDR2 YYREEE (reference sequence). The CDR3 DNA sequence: TGTGCCAGCAGCAGACTAAAGGGAGGAGGTCAAGAGACCCAGTACTTC. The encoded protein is CASSRLKGGGQETQYF.

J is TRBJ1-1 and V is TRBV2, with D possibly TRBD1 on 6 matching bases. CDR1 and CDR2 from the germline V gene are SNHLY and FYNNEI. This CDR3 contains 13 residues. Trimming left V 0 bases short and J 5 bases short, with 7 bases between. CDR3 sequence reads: CASSEAGQTEAFF. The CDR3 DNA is TGTGCCAGCAGTGAAGCAGGACAGACTGAAGCTTTCTTT. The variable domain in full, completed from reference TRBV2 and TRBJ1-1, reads EPEVTQTPSHQVTQMGQEVILRCVPISNHLYFYWYRQILGQKVEFLVSFYNNEISEKSEIFDDQFSVERPDGSNFTLKIRSTKLEDSAMYFCASSEAGQTEAFFGQGTRLTVV.